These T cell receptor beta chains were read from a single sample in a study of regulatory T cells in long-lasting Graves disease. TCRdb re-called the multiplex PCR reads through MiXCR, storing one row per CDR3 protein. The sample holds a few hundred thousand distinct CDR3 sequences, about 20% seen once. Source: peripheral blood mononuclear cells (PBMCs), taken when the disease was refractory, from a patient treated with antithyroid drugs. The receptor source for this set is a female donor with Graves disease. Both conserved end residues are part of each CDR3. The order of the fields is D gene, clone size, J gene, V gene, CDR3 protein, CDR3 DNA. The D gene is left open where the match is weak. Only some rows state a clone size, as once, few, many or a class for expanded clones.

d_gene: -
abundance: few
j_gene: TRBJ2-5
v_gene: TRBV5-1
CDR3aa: CASSLNLRETQYF
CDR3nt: TGCGCCAGCAGCTTGAATTTGCGAGAGACCCAGTACTTC

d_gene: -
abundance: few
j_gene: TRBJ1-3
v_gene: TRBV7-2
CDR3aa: CASSLGPLGQTGNTIYF
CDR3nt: TGTGCCAGCAGCTTAGGTCCGCTTGGGCAGACGGGAAACACCATATATTTT

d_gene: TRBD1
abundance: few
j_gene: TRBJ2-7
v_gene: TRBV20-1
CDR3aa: CSARGQGVNEQYF
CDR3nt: TGCAGTGCTCGGGGACAGGGTGTGAACGAGCAGTACTTC

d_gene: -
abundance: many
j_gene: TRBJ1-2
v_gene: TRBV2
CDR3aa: CASSDGAHGYTF
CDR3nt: TGTGCCAGCAGTGATGGGGCGCATGGCTACACCTTC

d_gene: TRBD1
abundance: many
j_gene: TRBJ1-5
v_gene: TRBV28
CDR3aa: CASSAPGTGFRQPQHF
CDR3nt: TGTGCCAGCAGTGCCCCCGGGACAGGGTTTAGACAGCCCCAGCATTTT

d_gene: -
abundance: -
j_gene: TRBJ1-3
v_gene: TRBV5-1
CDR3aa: CASSLAGYGNTIYF
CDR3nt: TGCGCCAGCAGCTTGGCAGGGTACGGAAACACCATATATTTT

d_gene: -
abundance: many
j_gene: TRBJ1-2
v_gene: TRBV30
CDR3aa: CAWIDRISNYGYTF
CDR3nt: TGTGCCTGGATCGACAGAATCTCTAACTATGGCTACACCTTC

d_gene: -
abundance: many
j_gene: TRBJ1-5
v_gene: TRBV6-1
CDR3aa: CASGGGLNQPQHF
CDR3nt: TGTGCCAGCGGCGGGGGGCTCAATCAGCCCCAGCATTTT

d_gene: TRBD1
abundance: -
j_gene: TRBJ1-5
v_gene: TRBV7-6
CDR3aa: CASSAGWDRRRPQHF
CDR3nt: TGTGCCAGCAGCGCCGGGTGGGACAGGAGAAGGCCCCAGCATTTT

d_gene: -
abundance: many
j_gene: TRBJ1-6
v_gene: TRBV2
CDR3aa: CASRGTYNSPLHF
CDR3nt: TGTGCCAGCAGGGGGACCTATAATTCACCCCTCCACTTT

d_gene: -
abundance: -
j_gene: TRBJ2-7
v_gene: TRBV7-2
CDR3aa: CASSSQGGLYEHYF
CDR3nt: TGTGCCAGCAGCTCTCAAGGAGGGCTATACGAGCATTACTTC

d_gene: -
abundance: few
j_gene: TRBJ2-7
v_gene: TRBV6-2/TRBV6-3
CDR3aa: CASRGIDGRDEQYF
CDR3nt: TGTGCCAGCCGTGGGATCGACGGGCGGGACGAGCAGTACTTC

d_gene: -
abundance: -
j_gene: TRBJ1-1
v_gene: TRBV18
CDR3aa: CASSPGHPNTEAFF
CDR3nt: TGTGCCAGCTCACCGGGACACCCAAACACTGAAGCTTTCTTT

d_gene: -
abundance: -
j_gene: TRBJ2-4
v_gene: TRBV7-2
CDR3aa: CASSLVARGKNIQYF
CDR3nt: TGTGCCAGCAGCTTAGTGGCCCGGGGGAAAAACATTCAGTACTTC

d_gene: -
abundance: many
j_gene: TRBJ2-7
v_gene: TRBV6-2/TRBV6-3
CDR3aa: CASSSGQASYEQYF
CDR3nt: TGTGCCAGCAGTTCGGGACAAGCTTCCTACGAGCAGTACTTC

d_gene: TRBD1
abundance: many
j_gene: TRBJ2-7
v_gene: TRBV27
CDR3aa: CASSVFGTGHTEQYF
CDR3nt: TGTGCCAGCAGTGTCTTCGGGACAGGACATACCGAGCAGTACTTC

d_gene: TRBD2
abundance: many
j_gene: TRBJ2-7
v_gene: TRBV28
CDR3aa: CASSTPGGGRAVEQYF
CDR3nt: TGTGCCAGCAGCACCCCAGGCGGCGGGAGGGCCGTCGAGCAGTACTTC

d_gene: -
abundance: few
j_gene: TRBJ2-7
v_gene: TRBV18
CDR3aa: CASSPPPLGEQYF
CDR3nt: TGTGCCAGCTCACCCCCTCCCCTGGGCGAGCAGTACTTC

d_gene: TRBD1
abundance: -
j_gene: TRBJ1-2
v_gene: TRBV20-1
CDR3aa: CSASEDRGNGYTF
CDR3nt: TGCAGTGCTAGTGAAGACAGGGGAAATGGCTACACCTTC

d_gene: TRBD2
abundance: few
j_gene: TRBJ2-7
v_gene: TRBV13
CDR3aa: CASSLVGGGIYEQYF
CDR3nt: TGTGCCAGCAGCTTAGTAGGCGGGGGTATCTACGAGCAGTACTTC

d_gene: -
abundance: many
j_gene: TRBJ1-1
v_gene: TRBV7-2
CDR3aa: CASSFNRRDTEAFF
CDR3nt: TGTGCCAGCAGCTTCAACAGGAGGGACACTGAAGCTTTCTTT

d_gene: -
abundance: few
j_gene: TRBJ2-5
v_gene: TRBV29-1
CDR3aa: CSVDGLSYQETQYF
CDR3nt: TGCAGCGTTGACGGGCTATCGTACCAAGAGACCCAGTACTTC

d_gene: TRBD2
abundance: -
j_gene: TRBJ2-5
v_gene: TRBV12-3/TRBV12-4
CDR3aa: CASNQRGARETQYF
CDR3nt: TGTGCCAGCAATCAGCGGGGGGCCCGGGAGACCCAGTACTTC

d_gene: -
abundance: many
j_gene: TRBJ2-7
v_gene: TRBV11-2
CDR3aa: CASSSLAAVGEQYF
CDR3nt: TGTGCCAGCAGCTCGCTCGCTGCTGTAGGCGAGCAGTACTTC

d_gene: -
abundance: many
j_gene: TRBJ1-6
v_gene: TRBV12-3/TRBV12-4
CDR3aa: CATAAGVGSPLHF
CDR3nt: TGTGCCACCGCGGCCGGGGTTGGGTCACCCCTCCACTTT

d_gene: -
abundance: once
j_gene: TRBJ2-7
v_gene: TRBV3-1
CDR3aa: CASSPVGSEQYF
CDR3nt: TGTGCCAGCAGCCCCGTGGGCTCCGAGCAGTACTTC

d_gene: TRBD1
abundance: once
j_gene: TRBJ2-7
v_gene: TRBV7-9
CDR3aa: CAAGWGQEYEQYF
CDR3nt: TGTGCCGCCGGGTGGGGACAGGAGTACGAGCAGTACTTC

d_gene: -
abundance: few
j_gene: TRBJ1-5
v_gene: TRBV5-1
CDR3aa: CASSLAGDGDQPQHF
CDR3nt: TGCGCCAGCAGCTTGGCCGGGGATGGAGATCAGCCCCAGCATTTT

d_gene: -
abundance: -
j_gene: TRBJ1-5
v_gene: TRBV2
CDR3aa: CASSELSGDLKAQHF
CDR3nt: TGTGCCAGCAGTGAGTTGTCAGGGGACCTTAAGGCCCAGCATTTT

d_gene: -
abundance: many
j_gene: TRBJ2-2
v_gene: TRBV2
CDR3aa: CASSEEGVVNTGELFF
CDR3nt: TGTGCCAGCAGTGAAGAAGGGGTTGTCAACACCGGGGAGCTGTTTTTT

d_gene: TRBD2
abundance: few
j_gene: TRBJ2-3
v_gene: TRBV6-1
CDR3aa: CASSLTSGGGDTQYF
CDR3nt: TGTGCCAGCAGCCTGACTAGCGGGGGAGGAGATACGCAGTATTTT

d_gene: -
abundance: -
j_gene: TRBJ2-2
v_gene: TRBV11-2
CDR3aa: CAILGPGGSTGELFF
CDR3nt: TGTGCCATCCTAGGGCCAGGGGGGAGCACCGGGGAGCTGTTTTTT

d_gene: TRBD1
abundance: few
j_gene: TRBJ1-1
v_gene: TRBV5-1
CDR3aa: CASSSGTGGYVNTEAFF
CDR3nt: TGCGCCAGCAGCTCGGGAACAGGGGGCTATGTGAACACTGAAGCTTTCTTT

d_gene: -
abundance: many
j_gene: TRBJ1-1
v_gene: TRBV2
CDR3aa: CASSADSNTEAFF
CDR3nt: TGTGCCAGCAGCGCGGACAGTAACACTGAAGCTTTCTTT

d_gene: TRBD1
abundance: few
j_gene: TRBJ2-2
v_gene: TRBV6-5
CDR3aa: CASSYTGGFSGELFF
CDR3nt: TGTGCCAGCAGTTATACAGGGGGCTTTAGCGGGGAGCTGTTTTTT

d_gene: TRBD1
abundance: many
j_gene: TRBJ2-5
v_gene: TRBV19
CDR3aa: CASSTDRGETQYF
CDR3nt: TGTGCCAGTAGTACGGACAGGGGAGAGACCCAGTACTTC

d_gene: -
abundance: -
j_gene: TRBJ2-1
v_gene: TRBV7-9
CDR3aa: CASSLVGGAVYNEQFF
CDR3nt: TGTGCCAGCAGCTTAGTAGGGGGAGCGGTCTACAATGAGCAGTTCTTC

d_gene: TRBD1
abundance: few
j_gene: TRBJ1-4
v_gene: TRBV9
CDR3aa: CASSPPRQGSNEKLFF
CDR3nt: TGTGCCAGCAGCCCCCCCCGACAGGGGTCTAATGAAAAACTGTTTTTT

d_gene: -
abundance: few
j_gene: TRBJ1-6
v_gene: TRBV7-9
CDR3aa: CASSLTTGSPLHF
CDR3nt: TGTGCCAGCAGCTTGACTACGGGATCACCCCTCCACTTT

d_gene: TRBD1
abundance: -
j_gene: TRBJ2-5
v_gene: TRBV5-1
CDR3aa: CASSTGGYQETQYF
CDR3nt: TGCGCCAGCAGCACAGGGGGCTACCAAGAGACCCAGTACTTC

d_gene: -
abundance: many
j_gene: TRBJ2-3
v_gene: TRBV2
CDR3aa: CASSELRDDTDTQYF
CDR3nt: TGTGCCAGCAGTGAACTGCGGGATGACACAGATACGCAGTATTTT

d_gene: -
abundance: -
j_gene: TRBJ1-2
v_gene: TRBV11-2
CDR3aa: CASTPLVNSSGYGYTF
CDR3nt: TGTGCCAGCACCCCACTTGTGAACAGTTCCGGCTATGGCTACACCTTC

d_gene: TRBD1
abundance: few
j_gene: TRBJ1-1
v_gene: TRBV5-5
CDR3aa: CASSSKTGGTEAFF
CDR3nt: TGTGCCAGCAGCTCGAAAACAGGGGGCACTGAAGCTTTCTTT